This passage covers 30 T cell receptor beta chains from one sample sequenced in a study of T cells in Graves' hyperthyroidism and ophthalmopathy. Authors of the study amplified TCR beta CDR3 regions from RNA transcripts. HTBI primers were employed in a first-round RT-PCR of the TCR CDR3. From the multiplex PCR reads, TCRdb called clonotypes with MiXCR, one entry per CDR3 protein. The sample has about 160,000 distinct CDR3 sequences, just under 9.5% seen once; the top ten hold more than 20%. The specimen sequenced was blood. All receptors come from a woman aged 18-29 years with Graves' hyperthyroidism that later progressed to Graves' ophthalmopathy.

This clonotype occurred many times. The chain recombines TRBV3-1 with TRBJ2-3; D not certain. Trimming took off 1 base at V and 1 base at J, with 18 bases between the two ends. Looked up from germline, CDR1 is LGHDT and CDR2 is YNNKEL (reference sequence). The CDR3 has 18 amino acids. Here the CDR3 DNA reads TGTGCCAGCAGCCAAGCCCATCACGGGTTGGGCGGCACAGATACGCAGTATTTT. It codes for CASSQAHHGLGGTDTQYF.

The chain uses TRBV6-2 or TRBV6-3 and TRBJ2-7; D gene ambiguous. Trimming removed 2 bases at V and 0 bases at J, with 5 bases between. The CDR3 totals 13 residues. Germline CDR1 MNHEY, CDR2 SVGEGT. The CDR3 reads CASSYKISYEQYF. DNA of the CDR3: TGTGCCAGCAGTTACAAGATCTCCTACGAGCAGTACTTC.

This clonotype was detected many times. This chain connects TRBV20-1 to TRBJ2-7; D possibly corresponds to TRBD2 (6 bases). CDR3 length equals 15 residues. V was trimmed by 1 base and J by 2 bases, leaving 15 bases between them. Germline lookup yields CDR1 DFQATT and CDR2 SNEGSKA (reference sequence). The CDR3 coding sequence is TGCAGTGCTAGAGTGATGGGGGGTCATCCCTACGAGCAGTACTTC. It yields the protein CSARVMGGHPYEQYF.

This clonotype has ten or more counts. The V call is TRBV5-6, the J call TRBJ1-6; 10 bases match TRBD1. The length of the CDR3 is 15 residues. The germline V gene encodes CDR1 SGHDT and CDR2 YYEEEE. The trim removed 1 base at V and 9 bases at J, leaving 4 bases unmatched. For the CDR3, the DNA is TGTGCCAGCAGCTTGATCCGGGACAGGGGTTCACCCCTCCACTTT. This codes for CASSLIRDRGSPLHF.

This clonotype has ten or more counts. The rearrangement joins TRBV15 to TRBJ1-4, with a possible D match to TRBD1 (6 bases). V lost 5 bases to trimming and J lost 0 bases, with 19 bases between them. The CDR3 runs 18 residues. Germline V gene lookup returns CDR1 LNHNV and CDR2 YYDKDF (reference sequence). In DNA form, the CDR3 reads TGTGCCACCAGCGAATCCCCGGGGGCGGTAGCAACTAATGAAAAACTGTTTTTT. The encoded protein is CATSESPGAVATNEKLFF.

This clonotype was observed a handful of times. J is TRBJ1-2 and V is TRBV7-9, with no clear D. The CDR3 has 15 amino acids. The germline V and J ends were trimmed by 1 base and 5 bases, with 14 bases remaining between them. Germline V CDR1 and CDR2: SEHNR, FQNEAQ (reference sequence). The CDR3 protein is CASSLVGSGSYGYTF. CDR3 nucleotide sequence: TGTGCCAGCAGCTTAGTGGGGAGCGGTTCATATGGCTACACCTTC. The whole variable domain, filled in from reference TRBV7-9 and TRBJ1-2, reads DTGVSQNPRHKITKRGQNVTFRCDPISEHNRLYWYRQTLGQGPEFLTYFQNEAQLEKSRLLSDRFSAERPKGSFSTLEIQRTEQGDSAMYLCASSLVGSGSYGYTFGSGTRLTVV.

CDR3 loop: CASKGQGAGLTGELFF. The CDR3 bases are TGTGCCAGCAAGGGCCAGGGGGCGGGGCTTACCGGGGAGCTGTTTTTT. V and J are TRBV12-3 or TRBV12-4 and TRBJ2-2; 8 bases map to TRBD1. After removal of 7 bases from V and 5 bases from J, the junction contained 12 bases not matched to a gene. The CDR3 consists of 16 residues.

In its sample, this clonotype was seen many times. This chain connects TRBV5-1 to TRBJ2-7; 7 positions match TRBD1. Germline V gene lookup returns CDR1 SGHRS and CDR2 YFSETQ. The CDR3 totals 14 residues. Trimming cost V 4 bases and J 1 base; bases outside gene matches: 5. The CDR3 spells CASSQGQPSYEQYF. DNA for the CDR3: TGCGCCAGCAGCCAGGGACAGCCTTCCTACGAGCAGTACTTC.

This clonotype was seen at least ten times. V gene TRBV2 combines with J gene TRBJ1-1, with TRBD1 matching over 8 bases. Germline CDR1 and CDR2: SNHLY and FYNNEI. This CDR3 spans 16 amino acids. V dropped 8 bases and J dropped 1; count of bases not matched to a gene: 12. The DNA of the CDR3 is TGTGCCAGCCTTACGACAGGGGTGGCTGGGAACACTGAAGCTTTCTTT. Its protein product is CASLTTGVAGNTEAFF.

This clonotype was detected only a few times. The chain combines TRBV27 with TRBJ2-7; D is possibly TRBD2 (5 bases). Germline assignment: CDR1 MNHEY and CDR2 SMNVEV (reference sequence). V was shortened by 8 bases and J by 0 bases, with 14 bases between the two germline ends. The CDR3 consists of 14 residues. CDR3 protein: CASGPRGSSYEQYF. The CDR3 coding sequence is TGTGCCAGCGGCCCCAGAGGGAGCTCCTACGAGCAGTACTTC.

The chain carries TRBV7-2 and TRBJ2-1, with 8 positions matching TRBD2. Germline V gives CDR1 SGHTA, CDR2 FQGNSA. V gave up 2 bases and J gave up 7 bases; unmatched junction bases: 34. CDR3 length equals 24 residues. The CDR3 loop reads CASSLPPGGLAGGAYLSLWNEQFF. In nucleotides, the CDR3 is TGTGCCAGCAGCTTACCGCCCGGAGGACTAGCCGGGGGGGCCTATCTATCTCTCTGGAATGAGCAGTTCTTC.

The rearrangement links TRBV20-1 to TRBJ2-5, with 8 bases identical to TRBD2. CDR1 and CDR2 from the germline V gene are DFQATT and SNEGSKA (reference sequence). The ends lost 2 bases at V and 4 bases at J; junction bases unmatched: 6. There are 14 residues in the CDR3. CDR3 amino acids: CSARRIREGETQYF. In nucleotides, the CDR3 is TGCAGTGCTAGACGGATACGGGAGGGAGAGACCCAGTACTTC.

This clonotype was seen many times. CDR3 residues: CASSLALGPTGGQPQHF. Here the CDR3 DNA reads TGTGCCAGCAGTTTAGCCCTCGGGCCTACTGGGGGACAGCCCCAGCATTTT. The chain recombines TRBV12-3 or TRBV12-4 with TRBJ1-5; a weak D match, TRBD1 (5 bases). Between the trimmed V and J ends, which lost 0 bases and 7 bases, there was a span of 19 bases. The CDR3 spans 17 residues.

The chain employs TRBV7-2 and TRBJ1-2; TRBD1 is a possible D gene (6 bases). Germline CDR1 is SGHTA and CDR2 is FQGNSA. The CDR3 runs to 14 residues. The V gene lost 4 bases and the J gene lost 6 bases, with 15 bases spanning the gap. The CDR3 protein is CASSSRRGAHGYTF. DNA for the CDR3: TGTGCCAGCAGCTCCCGACGGGGGGCCCATGGCTACACCTTC.

In its sample, this clonotype was seen a few times. The chain has TRBV20-1 and TRBJ2-3; 15 bases map to TRBD2. The CDR3 loop spans 16 amino acids. With 5 bases clipped from V and 5 bases from J, the junction kept 8 bases outside the gene matches. Germline lookup yields CDR1 DFQATT and CDR2 SNEGSKA (reference sequence). This CDR3 reads CSAWTSGGVEIDTQYF. As DNA, the CDR3 is TGCAGTGCTTGGACTAGCGGGGGGGTAGAAATAGATACGCAGTATTTT.

This clonotype was detected many times. The gene calls are TRBV10-3 and TRBJ2-2, with TRBD2 matching 11 bases. Germline V gives CDR1 ENHRY, CDR2 SYGVKD. The CDR3 is 16 residues long. Trimming cost V 3 bases and J 5 bases; bases outside gene matches: 5. The DNA of the CDR3 is TGTGCCATCAGTGAACCGCTAGCGGGAGGAACCGGGGAGCTGTTTTTT. This codes for CAISEPLAGGTGELFF.

In this sample, this clonotype turned up a few times. The J gene is TRBJ2-1, the V gene TRBV29-1; possibly TRBD1 for D (5 bases). Germline-derived CDR1 and CDR2 are SQVTM and ANQGSEA. V dropped 5 bases and J dropped 1 base, with 18 bases sitting between them. CDR3 size: 16 residues. CDR3 sequence reads: CSVLVADIRSYNEQFF. CDR3 sequence (DNA): TGCAGCGTTCTTGTTGCGGACATTCGTTCCTACAATGAGCAGTTCTTC.

This clonotype was counted only a few times. The rearrangement uses TRBV4-1 and TRBJ2-3; a possible D gene is TRBD2 (7 bases). There are 16 residues in the CDR3. From germline, CDR1 is MGHRA and CDR2 YSYEKL. V was trimmed by 3 bases and J by 5 bases, leaving 18 bases between them. CDR3 coding DNA: TGCGCCAGCAGCCACCCCTCGGAGGGGGGGGGAGATACGCAGTATTTT. It yields the protein CASSHPSEGGGDTQYF.

This clonotype was observed at least ten times. The V and J genes are TRBV25-1 and TRBJ2-2; D might be TRBD2 (6 bases). The CDR3 extends over 14 amino acids. Germline V gives CDR1 MGHDK, CDR2 SYGVNS. V lost 4 bases and J lost 5, with 11 bases in between. The CDR3 region is CASSGGGRTGELFF. The CDR3 DNA reads as TGTGCCAGCAGTGGAGGAGGGAGAACCGGGGAGCTGTTTTTT.

This chain joins TRBV6-1 and TRBJ1-3; D gene unclear. V was trimmed by 5 bases and J by 3 bases, leaving 11 bases between them. The V gene's germline CDR1 is MNHNS and CDR2 SASEGT. The CDR3 contains 14 residues. CDR3 sequence reads: CASSPPPGGNTIYF. CDR3 nucleotides: TGTGCCAGCAGTCCACCCCCCGGTGGAAACACCATATATTTT.

This clonotype was observed a few times. The chain carries TRBV4-1 and TRBJ1-1, with TRBD1 matching 10 bases. Germline V gene data show CDR1 as MGHRA and CDR2 as YSYEKL. This CDR3 contains 13 residues. With 2 bases clipped from V and 8 bases from J, the junction kept 2 bases outside the gene matches. The CDR3 DNA sequence: TGCGCCAGCAGCCAAAGGGACAGGGGAGAAGCTTTCTTT. Protein: CASSQRDRGEAFF.

In its sample, this clonotype was seen many times. The chain joins TRBV12-3 or TRBV12-4 to TRBJ2-7; 11 nucleotides agree with TRBD1. This CDR3 has 17 amino acids. V was pared by 3 bases and J by 3 bases, with 10 bases of the junction left unmatched. In DNA form, the CDR3 reads TGTGCCAGCAGTTTGTCCCCCGGGACAGGGGGATTCTACGAGCAGTACTTC. Translation gives CASSLSPGTGGFYEQYF.

This clonotype has ten or more counts. The chain recombines TRBV2 with TRBJ2-1; possible D gene TRBD2, 6 bases. This CDR3 region has 15 residues. Trimming took 8 bases from V and 1 from J, leaving 15 bases between them. CDR1 and CDR2 (germline): SNHLY, FYNNEI. The CDR3 nucleotides read TGTGCCAGCGGGGGAGGCCACTCTTCCTACAATGAGCAGTTCTTC. Translation: CASGGGHSSYNEQFF.

In its sample, this clonotype was seen many times. This rearrangement joins TRBV18 to TRBJ2-3, with TRBD2 matching 8 bases. Germline CDR1 is KGHSH and CDR2 is LQKENI. Unmatched junction bases numbered 10, after V lost 0 bases and J lost 5 bases. CDR3 length: 17 residues. The CDR3 nucleotides read TGTGCCAGCTCACCACCGACTTTACGCAGCGGGAGAGATACGCAGTATTTT. This translates into CASSPPTLRSGRDTQYF.

There are many counts of this clonotype. The CDR3 reads CASSLEAESEKLFF. The CDR3 nucleotides read TGTGCCAGCAGCTTAGAGGCAGAAAGTGAAAAACTGTTTTTT. The rearrangement uses TRBV7-9 and TRBJ1-4; D gene uncertain. This CDR3 has 14 amino acids. V was pared by 1 base and J by 7 bases, with 10 bases between. Looked up from germline, CDR1 is SEHNR and CDR2 is FQNEAQ (reference sequence).

This clonotype was observed once. The rearrangement uses TRBV19 and TRBJ2-1, with 9 bases lining up with TRBD2. This CDR3 is 15 amino acids long. Losses at the gene ends were 4 bases for V and 9 bases for J; bases not matched to a gene: 10. Germline V gene lookup returns CDR1 LNHDA and CDR2 SQIVND (reference sequence). The DNA for the CDR3 is TGTGCCAGTAGTACCACCCGGACTAGCGTGGGTGAGCAGTTCTTC. It encodes CASSTTRTSVGEQFF.

This clonotype was detected many times. The chain recombines TRBV7-9 with TRBJ1-1, with D uncertain. The V gene lost 3 bases and the J gene lost 1 base, with 9 bases spanning the gap. CDR1 SEHNR and CDR2 FQNEAQ come from the germline V gene (reference sequence). CDR3 length equals 14 residues. The CDR3 DNA reads as TGTGCCAGCAGCTTCAGTACAGCGAACACTGAAGCTTTCTTT. This sequence encodes CASSFSTANTEAFF.

The chain uses TRBV20-1 and TRBJ2-3, with TRBD2 identical over 7 bases. This CDR3 contains 16 residues. J gave up 5 bases and V 1 base, and 12 bases lay outside the gene matches. Germline values: CDR1 DFQATT, CDR2 SNEGSKA (reference sequence). The CDR3 DNA follows: TGCAGTGCTAGAGTTGGTAGCGGGTATGAGAAAGATACGCAGTATTTT. It encodes CSARVGSGYEKDTQYF.

In this sample, this clonotype turned up many times. This chain joins TRBV7-3 and TRBJ2-1, with 7 positions matching TRBD2. The CDR3 is made up of 12 amino acids. The germline CDR1 and CDR2 sequences are SGHTA and FQGTGA. Trimming at V came to 6 bases and at J to 10 bases, leaving 6 bases not matched to a gene. The CDR3 here is CASREVSGEQFF. Here the CDR3 DNA reads TGTGCCAGCAGGGAAGTTAGCGGGGAGCAGTTCTTC.

A remark on this clonotype: This clone may be a read error of a much larger clone one base away. The gene calls are TRBV19 and TRBJ1-3; maybe TRBD1 (5 bases). From germline, CDR1 is LNHDA and CDR2 SQIVND (reference sequence). Trimming removed 10 bases at V and 0 bases at J, with 16 bases between. This CDR3 contains 15 residues. The CDR3 region is CATRGLVNSGNTIYF. CDR3 coding DNA: TGTGCCACCCGGGGACTGGTCAACTCTGGAAACACCATATATTTT.